This T cell receptor (beta chain) was retrieved from a study of technical replicates of blood from several donors. Germline CDR1 is MGHRA and CDR2 is YSYEKL. Losses at the gene ends were 3 bases for V and 7 bases for J; bases not matched to a gene: 8. CDR3 size: 16 residues. Measured with immunoSEQ multiplex PCR; TCRdb has only the in-frame clones, and not every one. The sample carries about 82,000 clones, 95% to 96% recorded once. The chain combines TRBV4-1 with TRBJ2-2; TRBD1 matches 10 bases. The origin of this receptor is a human donor in good health. The sample consisted of T cells isolated from PBMCs. The CDR3 spells CASSQQMGQGIGELFF. In DNA, the CDR3 is TGCGCCAGCAGCCAGCAAATGGGACAGGGGATCGGGGAGCTGTTTTTT.